The entry that follows covers one T cell receptor (beta chain) sequence. Profiled with immunoSEQ multiplex PCR; TCRdb holds only in-frame clones, not every one. The sample carries roughly 190,000 clones, about four fifths recorded once. The data derive from a study of blood T cell repertoires in COVID-19. The sequence derives from a woman in her thirties who had been exposed to COVID-19. Sequencing used PBMCs or T cells enriched from blood (not recorded which).

CDR3: CASSVGLGNQPQHF. The CDR3 DNA follows: TGTGCCAGCAGTGTGGGACTAGGCAATCAGCCCCAGCATTTT. The chain has TRBV27 and TRBJ1-5; D might be TRBD1 (5 bases). V lost 5 bases and J lost 2, with 10 bases in between. Looked up from germline, CDR1 is MNHEY and CDR2 is SMNVEV (reference sequence). The CDR3 extends over 14 amino acids.